These 20 T cell receptor beta chains originate from one sample sequenced in a study of cytomegalovirus exposure and HLA in healthy donors. The PCR contained 60 Vbeta and 13 Jbeta primers. TCRdb's copy holds only in-frame clones and misses some; the assay was immunoSEQ multiplex PCR. The table lists about 130,000 clones, 70% to 80% of them singletons, with approximately 2% in the top ten. The specimen sequenced was PBMCs. These receptors all stem from a man aged 18-30 years in good health and CMV-seronegative.

In its sample, this clone was seen a few times. The chain couples TRBV21-1 to TRBJ1-1. TRBV21-1 is assigned pseudogene status. This CDR3 is built from 13 residues. CDR3 DNA sequence: TGTGCCAGCAGCAAAGACGAAGGGACTCGAGCTTTCTTT. Its protein is CASSKDEGTRAFF.

As DNA, the CDR3 is TGTGCCAGCAGCCCGGACAGGAATACCTACGAGCAGTACTTC. Residues: CASSPDRNTYEQYF. The chain joins TRBV5-4 to TRBJ2-7; 7 bases are a match to TRBD1. V was pared by 4 bases and J by 2 bases, with 6 bases of the junction left unmatched. The CDR3 has 14 residues. The germline gives CDR1 SGHNT, CDR2 YYREEE (reference sequence).

This sequence joins TRBV28 and TRBJ2-5, with a weak D call TRBD2 (6 bases). CDR1 is MDHEN and CDR2 is SYDVKM in the germline V gene. V was cut by 8 bases and J by 4 bases, with 14 bases left in between. The CDR3 is 13 residues long. The CDR3 coding sequence is TGTGCCAGCCAATCGGCGGGGATAGAGACCCAGTACTTC. Translated, it gives CASQSAGIETQYF.

This chain links TRBV5-4 with TRBJ2-7, with 8 bases fitting TRBD2. Germline CDR1 reads SGHNT; CDR2 reads YYREEE (reference sequence). J gave up 6 bases and V 0 bases, and 11 bases lay outside the gene matches. CDR3 size: 16 residues. The CDR3 here is CASSLGGGTSWAEQYF. The CDR3 DNA sequence: TGTGCCAGCAGCTTGGGTGGTGGGACTAGTTGGGCCGAGCAGTACTTC.

In its sample, this clone was seen once. The V call is TRBV7-2, the J call TRBJ2-4, with 7 bases identical to TRBD1. V shed 2 bases and J 9 bases; nucleotides not matched to a gene: 4. Germline CDR1 and CDR2: SGHTA and FQGNSA. The CDR3 is 13 residues long. The DNA for the CDR3 is TGTGCCAGCAGCTTAATTTCAGGGGGCATTCAGTACTTC. Translation gives CASSLISGGIQYF.

This rearrangement joins TRBV4-1 to TRBJ2-2; 8 bases are shared with TRBD2. Germline values: CDR1 MGHRA, CDR2 YSYEKL. The CDR3 sequence is 16 residues long. The J segment lost 4 bases and the V segment lost 1 base, leaving 5 bases of the junction unmatched. This CDR3 reads CASSQGLLAGTGELFF. CDR3 coding DNA: TGCGCCAGCAGCCAAGGCCTGCTAGCGGGCACCGGGGAGCTGTTTTTT.

This clone was seen a single time. The V gene is TRBV6-6, the J gene TRBJ1-5; 7 nucleotides agree with TRBD1. Trimming at V came to 6 bases and at J to 3 bases, leaving 8 bases not matched to a gene. CDR3 size: 15 residues. From germline, CDR1 is MNHNY and CDR2 SVGAGI (reference sequence). Here the CDR3 reads CASSHRDRNNQPQHF. CDR3 coding DNA: TGTGCCAGCAGCCACCGGGACAGAAACAATCAGCCCCAGCATTTT.

CDR3 bases: TGTGCCTGGAGTGTCGGACAGGGGGCTACTAATGAAAAACTGTTTTTT. Amino acid sequence: CAWSVGQGATNEKLFF. The genes are TRBV30 and TRBJ1-4; 11 nucleotides align to TRBD1. Per germline, CDR1 GTSNPN and CDR2 SVGIG (reference sequence). CDR3 size: 16 residues. V was pared by 0 bases and J by 2 bases, with 2 bases of the junction left unmatched.

This clone was seen only a few times. This chain connects TRBV4-2 to TRBJ2-1, with 10 bases fitting TRBD2. CDR1 and CDR2 from the germline V gene are LGHNA and YNFKEQ. CDR3 length: 16 residues. With V trimmed by 3 bases and J by 4 bases, 6 bases remained unmatched. CDR3 nucleotide sequence: TGTGCCAGCAGCCAGCTACTAGCGGGGTCGTACAATGAGCAGTTCTTC. It encodes CASSQLLAGSYNEQFF.

A few counts support this clone. The chain is built from TRBV30 and TRBJ1-4; TRBD1 aligns across 11 bases. V dropped 5 bases and J dropped 8; count of bases not matched to a gene: 4. The CDR3 length is 13 residues. Germline V lookup: CDR1 GTSNPN, CDR2 SVGIG (reference sequence). DNA of the CDR3: TGTGCCTGGCCGGGACAGGGGGAAGAAAAACTGTTTTTT. This gives the protein CAWPGQGEEKLFF.

This clone was observed a few times. V is TRBV7-2 and J is TRBJ2-2; maybe TRBD1 (6 bases). Germline V gene lookup returns CDR1 SGHTA and CDR2 FQGNSA. The CDR3 has 15 residues. Trimming took 1 base from V and 6 from J, leaving 12 bases between them. The CDR3 here is CASSLVPQGSGELFF. CDR3 DNA sequence: TGTGCCAGCAGCTTAGTACCACAGGGATCCGGGGAGCTGTTTTTT. Drawing the rest from reference TRBV7-2 and TRBJ2-2, the complete variable domain is GAGVSQSPSNKVTEKGKDVELRCDPISGHTALYWYRQSLGQGLEFLIYFQGNSAPDKSGLPSDRFSAERTGGSVSTLTIQRTQQEDSAVYLCASSLVPQGSGELFFGEGSRLTVL.

J is TRBJ2-3 and V is TRBV5-8, with TRBD2 identical over 14 bases. CDR3 size: 17 residues. J gave up 5 bases and V 5 bases, and 10 bases lay outside the gene matches. Germline-derived CDR1 and CDR2 are SGHTS and YDEGEE. The CDR3 DNA is TGTGCCAGCAGTCGACCTACCGGGACTAGCGGGAGAGATACGCAGTATTTT. This encodes CASSRPTGTSGRDTQYF. Complete variable domain (other parts from reference TRBV5-8 and TRBJ2-3): EAGVTQSPTHLIKTRGQQATLRCSPISGHTSVYWYQQALGLGLQFLLWYDEGEERNRGNFPPRFSGRQFPNYSSELNVNALELEDSALYLCASSRPTGTSGRDTQYFGPGTRLTVL.

J is TRBJ1-1 and V is TRBV30; no clear D gene. This CDR3 comprises 12 residues. Germline V lookup: CDR1 GTSNPN, CDR2 SVGIG (reference sequence). Trimming pared 3 bases from V and 7 bases from J, leaving 12 bases between. The CDR3 nucleotides read TGTGCCTGGAGCGTCGGAGCAAATGAAGCTTTCTTT. This translates into CAWSVGANEAFF. Combining the CDR3 with reference TRBV30 and TRBJ1-1 gives the whole variable domain SQTIHQWPATLVQPVGSPLSLECTVEGTSNPNLYWYRQAAGRGLQLLFYSVGIGQISSEVPQNLSASRPQDRQFILSSKKLLLSDSGFYLCAWSVGANEAFFGQGTRLTVV.

CDR3 sequence reads: CASRDRTSTDTQYF. The CDR3 DNA reads TGTGCCAGCAGGGACAGAACTAGCACAGATACGCAGTATTTT. The chain recombines TRBV6-5 with TRBJ2-3, with a weak D call TRBD1 (6 bases). This CDR3 spans 14 amino acids. Trimming pared 6 bases from V and 0 bases from J, leaving 10 bases between. Germline V gene sequence: CDR1 MNHEY, CDR2 SVGAGI.

This clone has only a few counts. DNA for the CDR3: TGCGCCAGCACCCCCCTCAGTGGGGGGATCTACGAGCAGTACTTC. Amino acid sequence: CASTPLSGGIYEQYF. The J gene is TRBJ2-7, the V gene TRBV4-1; a possible D gene is TRBD2 (6 bases). This CDR3 is 15 amino acids long. V was shortened by 7 bases and J by 3 bases, with 19 bases between the two germline ends. The germline gives CDR1 MGHRA, CDR2 YSYEKL.

This clone was observed once. The chain has TRBV15 and TRBJ2-5; 9 bases line up with TRBD2. This CDR3 comprises 15 residues. Germline assignment: CDR1 LNHNV and CDR2 YYDKDF (reference sequence). Unmatched junction bases numbered 9, after V lost 5 bases and J lost 5 bases. As DNA, the CDR3 is TGTGCCACCAGCTTAGCGGGAGCGGGTGGGGAGACCCAGTACTTC. Translated, it gives CATSLAGAGGETQYF.

In its sample, this clone was seen once. The CDR3 DNA reads as TGTGCCAGCAGCTTGACTCGCACGGGGAACACTGAAGCTTTCTTT. As protein: CASSLTRTGNTEAFF. The genes are TRBV5-4 and TRBJ1-1; no clear D gene. V lost 1 base, J lost 1 base, and 11 bases lay in between. Germline V gives CDR1 SGHNT, CDR2 YYREEE (reference sequence). This CDR3 is 15 amino acids long.

The gene calls are TRBV4-1 and TRBJ2-2; 8 bases are shared with TRBD2. CDR1 is MGHRA and CDR2 is YSYEKL in the germline V gene. CDR3 length: 18 amino acids. With V trimmed by 3 bases and J by 1 base, 10 bases remained unmatched. CDR3 DNA: TGCGCCAGCAGCCAGATACGAGGAGCGGGAGTGAACACCGGGGAGCTGTTTTTT. Its translation: CASSQIRGAGVNTGELFF.

The J gene is TRBJ2-1, the V gene TRBV5-4, with unresolved D. CDR1 is SGHNT and CDR2 is YYREEE in the germline V gene (reference sequence). With 4 bases removed from V and 6 bases from J, the gap between germline ends came to 8 bases. This CDR3 is 12 amino acids long. CDR3 amino acids: CASSRPRNEQFF. CDR3 DNA sequence: TGTGCCAGCAGCCGTCCCCGCAATGAGCAGTTCTTC.

The rearrangement joins TRBV5-1 to TRBJ2-5, with 10 nucleotides matching TRBD2. The CDR3 is 15 residues long. The junction had 3 bases not matched to a gene; V was cut back by 3 bases and J by 1 base. Germline CDR1 and CDR2: SGHRS and YFSETQ. The CDR3 region is CASSSGTSAQETQYF. CDR3 coding DNA: TGCGCCAGCAGCTCCGGGACTAGCGCCCAAGAGACCCAGTACTTC. The complete variable domain, with remaining parts taken from reference TRBV5-1 and TRBJ2-5, reads KAGVTQTPRYLIKTRGQQVTLSCSPISGHRSVSWYQQTPGQGLQFLFEYFSETQRNKGNFPGRFSGRQFSNSRSEMNVSTLELGDSALYLCASSSGTSAQETQYFGPGTRLLVL.